This T cell receptor (beta chain) was obtained from a study of PD-1 blockade in classical Hodgkin lymphoma. Time point noted: cycle 4 day 1 (C4D1), after less than seven weeks of nivolumab. There was relapse after autologous stem cell transplantation in every patient, and there was variation in brentuximab vedotin exposure. The repertoire was sequenced with immunoSEQ multiplex PCR; TCRdb's copy has only in-frame clones and lacks some. The data hold under 50,000 clones, with less than 75% observed a single time. Germline CDR1 reads SGHRS; CDR2 reads YFSETQ. Deletions cut 3 bases from V and 1 base from J, with 17 bases between. This CDR3 has 16 residues.

The chain recombines TRBV5-1 with TRBJ2-7; D might be TRBD1 (6 bases). Sequencing was performed on peripheral blood mononuclear cells (PBMCs), taken before the fourth cycle of nivolumab. This TCR derives from a human donor with classical Hodgkin lymphoma. This chain's CDR3 is CASSYSRGNPSYEQYF. The CDR3 coding sequence is TGCGCCAGCAGCTACTCTAGGGGGAACCCTTCCTACGAGCAGTACTTC.